This T cell receptor (beta chain) was retrieved from a study of human T cells and chemical hapten exposure. The study's findings and limits: Among expanded TCRs, significantly more large CDR3 similarity clusters formed than among controls.

It was the library that attached unique molecular identifiers to individual cDNA molecules. Study processing details: Sample TCR counts, which ranged from about 20,000 to 690,600, had a median of 95,638. One entry per CDR3 protein results from TCRdb running MiXCR on the RACE reads. TCRdb, rather than the study authors, made the V and J calls. The table has some 87,000 distinct CDR3 sequences, 10% seen once; the top ten hold 1.1% to 1.5%. The time point was: patch test 1, 2 weeks after DPC sensitization. Treatment denoted: therapeutic diphenylcyclopropenone sensitization with weekly scalp DPC. A few counts support this clonotype. No antigen is known for it. Germline CDR1 reads MNHEY; CDR2 reads SMNVEV (reference sequence). This CDR3 region has 14 residues. The V gene lost 2 bases and the J gene lost 4 bases, with 8 bases spanning the gap.

The sequencing here drew on whole blood, taken in connection with sensitization to the hapten diphenylcyclopropenone (DPC). This sequence joins TRBV27 and TRBJ2-2; no firm D call. The TCR comes from a woman aged 45-60 years with alopecia areata. Some clones in this sample may be carry-over from other donors' samples. In DNA form, the CDR3 reads TGTGCCAGCAGTTTACGAGTGCCCACCGGGGAGCTGTTTTTT. Residues: CASSLRVPTGELFF.